Listed below are T cell receptor beta chains from one sample, sequenced in a study of beta chain features in type 1 diabetes. TCRdb's table, derived via immunoSEQ multiplex PCR, lists solely in-frame clones and lacks some. The sample has about 53,000 clones, about 60% seen once; the top ten hold under 0.3%. The sequenced sample was stem cell memory CD4+ T cells from blood. The receptors here all came from a woman in her twenties or thirties with type 1 diabetes. Both conserved end residues are part of each CDR3. D genes are given only for firm matches. Size is stated for part of the rows, as once, few or many counts, or as a class when the clone is expanded.

TRBV19	.	.	TRBJ2-4	TGTGCCAGTAGTATGGGCAGGGCCGTAAAGGACATTCAGTACTTC	CASSMGRAVKDIQYF
TRBV29-1	.	.	TRBJ2-1	TGCAGCGCATTTGACTCCAATGAGCAGTTCTTC	CSAFDSNEQFF
TRBV6-5	.	.	TRBJ2-7	TGTGCCAGCAGTTCCGTGCGGTCCCTAGAGGGGCAGTACTTC	CASSSVRSLEGQYF
TRBV5-1	TRBD1	.	TRBJ2-7	TGCGCCAGCAGCTTGGGACAGGGGGGGTTTTACGAGCAGTACTTC	CASSLGQGGFYEQYF
TRBV29-1	TRBD1	.	TRBJ1-1	TGCAGCGTTGAAAAACAGGGGGCAGACACTGAAGCTTTCTTT	CSVEKQGADTEAFF
TRBV11-2	TRBD2	once	TRBJ2-1	TGTGCCAGCAGCCGAGTAGCGGGAGGCTCTAAAATCTCCTACAATGAGCAGTTCTTC	CASSRVAGGSKISYNEQFF
TRBV19	.	.	TRBJ1-4	TGTGCCAGTAGTATAGCACAGGGACGGACGGAAAAACTGTTTTTT	CASSIAQGRTEKLFF
TRBV2	TRBD1	.	TRBJ1-5	TGTGCCAGCAGTGGGACAGGGTGGCAGCCCCAGCATTTT	CASSGTGWQPQHF
TRBV5-1	.	few	TRBJ2-7	TGCGCCAGCAGCTCCGGCGGTGTTATGCAGTACTTC	CASSSGGVMQYF
TRBV5-1	TRBD1	.	TRBJ2-4	TGCGCCAGCAGCTTGGAATCAACCAGGGGGCGAGCCAAAAACATTCAGTACTTC	CASSLESTRGRAKNIQYF
TRBV19	.	.	TRBJ2-1	TGTGCCAGTAGTATGACGGAGGGGAACAATGAGCAGTTCTTC	CASSMTEGNNEQFF
TRBV7-8	.	.	TRBJ2-3	TGTGCCAGCAGCTTAGAGTGGAGGGATACGCAGTATTTT	CASSLEWRDTQYF
TRBV7-2	TRBD2	few	TRBJ2-1	TGTGCCAGCAGCACCCCGACTAGCGGGTATAGCTCCTACAATGAGCAGTTCTTC	CASSTPTSGYSSYNEQFF
TRBV5-4	TRBD1	few	TRBJ2-6	TGTGCCAGCAGCCCTAGAGACAGGGGGAGGTCTGGGGCCAACGTCCTGACTTTC	CASSPRDRGRSGANVLTF
TRBV2	.	.	TRBJ1-1	TGTGCCAGCAGTGACTGGGGGGTGAACACTGAAGCTTTCTTT	CASSDWGVNTEAFF
TRBV7-3	.	.	TRBJ1-1	TGTGCCAGCAGCCAGAACTCGGGTGGCACTGAAGCTTTCTTT	CASSQNSGGTEAFF
TRBV5-1	.	.	TRBJ1-1	TGCGCCAGCAGCAAGGACAGTGAGTACGCTGAAGCTTTCTTT	CASSKDSEYAEAFF
TRBV18	TRBD2	few	TRBJ2-5	TGTGCCAGCTCACCACCCGGCGGGAGGGCCTACGAGACCCAGTACTTC	CASSPPGGRAYETQYF
TRBV7-8	.	once	TRBJ2-3	TGTGCCAGCAGCTTAGACGTCGCAGGTACGCAGTATTTT	CASSLDVAGTQYF
TRBV21-1	.	.	TRBJ1-5	TGTGCCAGCAGCAAAGCGCTCCAGGGTGATACTTATAGCAATCAGCCCCAGCATTTT	CASSKALQGDTYSNQPQHF
TRBV7-6	TRBD2	few	TRBJ2-7	TGTGCCAGCAGCTTAGCAAGAACCGGGACTAGCGGGACCCAAAGCTCCTACGAGCAGTACTTC	CASSLARTGTSGTQSSYEQYF
TRBV19	TRBD1	once	TRBJ2-7	TGTGCCAGTAGTAATCCGGGACAGGGAAGCGAGCAGTACTTC	CASSNPGQGSEQYF
TRBV28	.	.	TRBJ2-6	TGTGCCAGCAGTTTGGGGGGGCCCTCTGGGGCCAACGTCCTGACTTTC	CASSLGGPSGANVLTF
TRBV5-1	TRBD1	few	TRBJ2-7	TGCGCCAGCAGCTCCGTGACAGGGGGCACGGTCTACGAGCAGTACTTC	CASSSVTGGTVYEQYF
TRBV27	TRBD2	.	TRBJ2-3	TGTGCCAGCAGTCGGTTAGCGGGAGGGCCACCAGATACGCAGTATTTT	CASSRLAGGPPDTQYF
TRBV14	.	.	TRBJ1-3	TGTGCCAGCAGCCAAAGGACAGCTGGAAACACCATATATTTT	CASSQRTAGNTIYF
TRBV6-1	TRBD1	.	TRBJ1-2	TGTGCCAGCAGGGGGGACAGGGAGAGCTACACCTTC	CASRGDRESYTF
TRBV5-1	TRBD2	.	TRBJ2-1	TGCGCCAGCAGCTTACCCCGCGGGAGTGGCAATGAGCAGTTCTTC	CASSLPRGSGNEQFF
TRBV6-6	.	.	TRBJ1-1	TGTGCCAGCAGTTACTCGAGCACTGAAGCTTTCTTT	CASSYSSTEAFF
TRBV30	.	.	TRBJ2-5	TGTGCCTGGAAAACAGAGAACCAAGAGACCCAGTACTTC	CAWKTENQETQYF
TRBV28	.	.	TRBJ1-1	TGTGCCAGCTCCCTCGGGGTCACTGAAGCTTTCTTT	CASSLGVTEAFF
TRBV28	.	few	TRBJ1-4	TGTGCCAGCAGTTTGACAGCTCACAATGAAAAACTGTTTTTT	CASSLTAHNEKLFF
TRBV10-3	.	.	TRBJ1-2	TGTGCCATCTCGGTGAACAGGGATAACTATGGCTACACCTTC	CAISVNRDNYGYTF
TRBV5-1	TRBD2	.	TRBJ2-7	TGCGCCAGCAGCTTGGTGCGGGAGGAGGACGAGCAGTACTTC	CASSLVREEDEQYF
TRBV7-9	TRBD1	few	TRBJ2-2	TGTGCCAGCAGTTCCAAGGGGGCGACGGACACCGGGGAGCTGTTTTTT	CASSSKGATDTGELFF
TRBV6-5	TRBD1	.	TRBJ2-5	TGTGCCAGCAAGGGACAGGGCCAAGAGACCCAGTACTTC	CASKGQGQETQYF
TRBV18	.	.	TRBJ1-2	TGTGCCAGCTCACTAAGAACAGGAGACTATGGCTACACCTTC	CASSLRTGDYGYTF
TRBV6-1	TRBD1	few	TRBJ1-2	TGTGCCAGCAGTGCTTCACAGGGGTCGGCTTATGGCTACACCTTC	CASSASQGSAYGYTF
TRBV5-1	TRBD1	.	TRBJ1-1	TGCGCCAGCAGCTTGGAGACAGGGGCCGAAGCTTTCTTT	CASSLETGAEAFF
TRBV5-1	.	few	TRBJ1-4	TGCGCCAGCAGCTCGGTAGATCAAACGGAAAAACTGTTTTTT	CASSSVDQTEKLFF
TRBV7-6	.	.	TRBJ2-5	TGTGCCAGCAGCCCCACGGGGACCCAGTACTTC	CASSPTGTQYF